The clone carrying this TCR beta chain was counted at least ten times. Its target is not known. Blood was drawn once from each donor into heparinised tubes. The draws averaged about 120 mL. Purity above 95% was achieved in all sorted populations. cDNA synthesis used the whole RNA isolate, giving expressed TCRB sequences. The table came from immunoSEQ multiplex PCR; TCRdb's copy has only in-frame clones and leaves some out. The profile shows under 400,000 clones, 14% of them singletons. The entry originates in a study of beta chain features in type 1 diabetes. Study-level points and caveats: In the patient group, naive, central memory and Treg TCRB repertoires seemed more alike than in the healthy donor group.

The germline gives CDR1 SGHRS, CDR2 YFSETQ. V was clipped by 4 bases and J by 1 base, with 11 bases between them. CDR3 length: 15 amino acids. The gene calls are TRBV5-1 and TRBJ2-2; the D is unclear. The origin of this receptor is a man younger than 40 in good health. The sample taken for sequencing was central memory CD4+ T cells from blood. CDR3 nucleotide sequence: TGCGCCAGCAGCGATTTGAAGCAGAACACCGGGGAGCTGTTTTTT. As protein: CASSDLKQNTGELFF.